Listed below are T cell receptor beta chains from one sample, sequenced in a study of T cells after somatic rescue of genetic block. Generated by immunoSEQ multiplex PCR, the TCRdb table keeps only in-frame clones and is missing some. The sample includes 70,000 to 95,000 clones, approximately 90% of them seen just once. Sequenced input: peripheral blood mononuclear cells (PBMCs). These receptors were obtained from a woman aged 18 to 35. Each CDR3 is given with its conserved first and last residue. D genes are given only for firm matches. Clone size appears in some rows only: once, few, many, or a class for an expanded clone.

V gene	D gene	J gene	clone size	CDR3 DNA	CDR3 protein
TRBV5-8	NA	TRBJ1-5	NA	TGTGCCAGCAGCCACGGTAGCAATCAGCCCCAGCATTTT	CASSHGSNQPQHF
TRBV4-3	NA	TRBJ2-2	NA	TGCGCCAGCAGCCAAGCCCAAGGGGGGGAGCTGTTTTTT	CASSQAQGGELFF
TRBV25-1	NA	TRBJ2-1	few	TGTGCCAGCAGTGAATGGTCTAGTAATGAGCAGTTCTTC	CASSEWSSNEQFF
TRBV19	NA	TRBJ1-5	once	TGTGCCAGTACCTCGGTCGAGAAAAACAATCAGCCCCAGCATTTT	CASTSVEKNNQPQHF
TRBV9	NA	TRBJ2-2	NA	TGTGCCAGCAGCGTAGCCGGTGGGGGGAGTGCTGGTTCGGGGACCGGGGAGCTGTTTTTT	CASSVAGGGSAGSGTGELFF
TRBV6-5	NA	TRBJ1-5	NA	TGTGCCAGCAGTTACGGCCGCAATCAGCCCCAGCATTTT	CASSYGRNQPQHF
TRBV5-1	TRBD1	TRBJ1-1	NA	TGCGCCAGCACGACCGGGACAGGGGGGACTGAAGCTTTCTTT	CASTTGTGGTEAFF
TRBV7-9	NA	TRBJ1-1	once	TGTGCCAGCAGCTTGGGTTTAGGGAAAGATGAAGCTTTCTTT	CASSLGLGKDEAFF
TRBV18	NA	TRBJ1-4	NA	TGTGCCAGCTCACGGACAGCAACTAATGAAAAACTGTTTTTT	CASSRTATNEKLFF
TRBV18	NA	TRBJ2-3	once	TGTGCCAGCTCACCAGAGTTAGCAGATACGCAGTATTTT	CASSPELADTQYF
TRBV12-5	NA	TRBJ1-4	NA	TGTGCTAGTGTCCCCGCAACTAATGAAAAACTGTTTTTT	CASVPATNEKLFF
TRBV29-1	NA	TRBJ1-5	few	TGCAGCGTTGCGGGGGGCATCGGGCAGCCCCAGCATTTT	CSVAGGIGQPQHF
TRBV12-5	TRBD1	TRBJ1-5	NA	TGTGCTAGTGGGGGGACAGGGGGGCGCAATCAGCCCCAGCATTTT	CASGGTGGRNQPQHF
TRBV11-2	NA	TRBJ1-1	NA	TGTGCCAGCAGCTTGACTCGCGGCTGGGAGGGGAGAATGAACACTGAAGCTTTCTTT	CASSLTRGWEGRMNTEAFF
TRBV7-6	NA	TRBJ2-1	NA	TGTGCCAGCAGCCCCCCTTTGAGTGAGCAGTTCTTC	CASSPPLSEQFF
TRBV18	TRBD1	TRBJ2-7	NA	TGTGCCAGCTCACCCGCCACGGGACAGGGGGCGAGGGAGCAGTACTTC	CASSPATGQGAREQYF
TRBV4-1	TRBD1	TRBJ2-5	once	TGCGCCAGCAGCCAAGACCTGTGGGACAGGGACCAAGAGACCCAGTACTTC	CASSQDLWDRDQETQYF
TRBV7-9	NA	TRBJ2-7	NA	TGTGCCAGCAGCGAACCCGGGACAACCCCTTCCGAGCAGTACTTC	CASSEPGTTPSEQYF
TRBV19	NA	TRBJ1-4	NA	TGTGCCAGCACCCGGGGCACAACTAATGAAAAACTGTTTTTT	CASTRGTTNEKLFF
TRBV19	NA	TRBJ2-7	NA	TGTGCCAGTAGTCTCGGGGGGCCCTTTGTGGGGGAGCAGTACTTC	CASSLGGPFVGEQYF
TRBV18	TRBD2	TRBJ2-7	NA	TGTGCCAGCTCACCAGGGGGAGGGGAGCAGTACTTC	CASSPGGGEQYF
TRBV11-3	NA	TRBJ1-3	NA	TGTGCCAGCAGCTCCTGGTCCGGGGTCTCTGGAAACACCATATATTTT	CASSSWSGVSGNTIYF
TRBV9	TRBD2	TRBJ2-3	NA	TGTGCCAGCAGCAGAACTAGCGAGGCTAGCACAGATACGCAGTATTTT	CASSRTSEASTDTQYF
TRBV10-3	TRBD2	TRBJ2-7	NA	TGTGCCATCAGAGGACTAGCGGGAGGCGAGCAGTACTTC	CAIRGLAGGEQYF
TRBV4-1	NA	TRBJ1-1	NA	TGCGCCAGCAACCTTGGGCCGGGGGGCACTGAAGCTTTCTTT	CASNLGPGGTEAFF
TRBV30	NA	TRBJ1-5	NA	TGTGCCTGGAGCCCAGGGGGCAATCAGCCCCAGCATTTT	CAWSPGGNQPQHF
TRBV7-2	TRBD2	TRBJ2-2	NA	TGTGCCAGCAGCTTAGGCCTAGCGGTCTCGATCACCGGGGAGCTGTTTTTT	CASSLGLAVSITGELFF
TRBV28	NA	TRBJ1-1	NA	TGTGCCAGCGAGGCAGCAATGAACACTGAAGCTTTCTTT	CASEAAMNTEAFF
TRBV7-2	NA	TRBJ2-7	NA	TGTGCCAGCAGCCCAGGCTACGAGCAGTACTTC	CASSPGYEQYF
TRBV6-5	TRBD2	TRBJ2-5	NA	TGTGCCAGCAGTCGGGTTGGCGCGGGAGAAGAGACCCAGTACTTC	CASSRVGAGEETQYF
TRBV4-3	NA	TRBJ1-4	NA	TGCGCCAGCAGCCAAGCCAGCGGGGGATACGAAAAACTGTTTTTT	CASSQASGGYEKLFF
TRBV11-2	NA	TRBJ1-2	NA	TGTGCCAGCAGCCTTCAACCGGGACCGCGTACCTATGGCTACACCTTC	CASSLQPGPRTYGYTF
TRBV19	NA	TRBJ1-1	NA	TGTGCCAGTAGTATAGGCCGCGGTGGGAACACTGAAGCTTTCTTT	CASSIGRGGNTEAFF
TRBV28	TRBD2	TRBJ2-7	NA	TGTGCCAGCAGTACATCGGGACTAGGACTCTACGAGCAGTACTTC	CASSTSGLGLYEQYF
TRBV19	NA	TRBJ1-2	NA	TGTGCCAGTAGTATAGCGGTAGGGTTAGCTAACTATGGCTACACCTTC	CASSIAVGLANYGYTF
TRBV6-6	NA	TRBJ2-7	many	TGTGCCAGCCGAACCGGGGACAACTACGAGCAGTACTTC	CASRTGDNYEQYF
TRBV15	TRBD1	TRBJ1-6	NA	TGTGCCACCAGCAGAGGACAGGGAGGGGACTCACCCCTCCACTTT	CATSRGQGGDSPLHF
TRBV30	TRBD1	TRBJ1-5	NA	TGTGCCGGAGGACAGGCTAGCAATCAGCCCCAGCATTTT	CAGGQASNQPQHF
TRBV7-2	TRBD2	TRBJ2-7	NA	TGTGCCAGCAGCTTAGGGTGGACGGGAGGGCCGAACTGGAAGTACTTC	CASSLGWTGGPNWKYF
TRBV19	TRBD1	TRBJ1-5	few	TGTGCCAGTACCCCGACAGGGACTCAGCCCCAGCATTTT	CASTPTGTQPQHF
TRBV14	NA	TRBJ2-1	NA	TGTGCCAGCAGCCACGATCGTAATGAGCAGTTCTTC	CASSHDRNEQFF
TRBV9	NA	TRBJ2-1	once	TGTGCCAGCAGCGTAGGCTGGAGTGAGCAGTTCTTC	CASSVGWSEQFF
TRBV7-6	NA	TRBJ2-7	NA	TGTGCCAGCAGCTTAGATCCTCCGGGACAAGCAACCTACGAGCAGTACTTC	CASSLDPPGQATYEQYF
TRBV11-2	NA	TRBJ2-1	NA	TGTGCCAGCATCCCGGGTGTATACAATGAGCAGTTCTTC	CASIPGVYNEQFF
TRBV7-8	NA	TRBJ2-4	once	TGTGCCAGCAGCCCCGGCAGGGAACCGGGACCCAAAAACATTCAGTACTTC	CASSPGREPGPKNIQYF
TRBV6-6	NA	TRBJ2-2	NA	TGTGCCAGCAGTTACCCACAGGATCTCGGGGAGCTGTTTTTT	CASSYPQDLGELFF
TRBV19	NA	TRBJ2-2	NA	TGTGCCAGTAGTATAGCCACGAACACCGGGGAGCTGTTTTTT	CASSIATNTGELFF
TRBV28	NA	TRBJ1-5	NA	TGTGCCAGCAGTTTATTCGGGGATATCGGTGAGCCCCAGCATTTT	CASSLFGDIGEPQHF